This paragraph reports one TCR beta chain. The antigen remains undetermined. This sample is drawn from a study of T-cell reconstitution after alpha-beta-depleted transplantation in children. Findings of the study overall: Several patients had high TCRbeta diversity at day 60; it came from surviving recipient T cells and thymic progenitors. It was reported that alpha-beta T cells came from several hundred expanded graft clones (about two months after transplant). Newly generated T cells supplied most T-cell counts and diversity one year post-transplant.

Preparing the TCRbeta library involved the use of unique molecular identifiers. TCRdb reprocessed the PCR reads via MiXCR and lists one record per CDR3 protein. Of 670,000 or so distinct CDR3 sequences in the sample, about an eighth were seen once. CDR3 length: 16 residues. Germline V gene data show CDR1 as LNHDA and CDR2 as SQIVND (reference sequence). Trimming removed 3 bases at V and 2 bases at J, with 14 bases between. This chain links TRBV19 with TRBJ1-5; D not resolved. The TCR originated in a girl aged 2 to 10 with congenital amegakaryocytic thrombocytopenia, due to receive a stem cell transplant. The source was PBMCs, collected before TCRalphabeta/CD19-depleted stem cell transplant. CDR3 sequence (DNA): TGTGCCAGTAGTATCTACAGTCCAAATCGCAATCAGCCCCAGCATTTT. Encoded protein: CASSIYSPNRNQPQHF.